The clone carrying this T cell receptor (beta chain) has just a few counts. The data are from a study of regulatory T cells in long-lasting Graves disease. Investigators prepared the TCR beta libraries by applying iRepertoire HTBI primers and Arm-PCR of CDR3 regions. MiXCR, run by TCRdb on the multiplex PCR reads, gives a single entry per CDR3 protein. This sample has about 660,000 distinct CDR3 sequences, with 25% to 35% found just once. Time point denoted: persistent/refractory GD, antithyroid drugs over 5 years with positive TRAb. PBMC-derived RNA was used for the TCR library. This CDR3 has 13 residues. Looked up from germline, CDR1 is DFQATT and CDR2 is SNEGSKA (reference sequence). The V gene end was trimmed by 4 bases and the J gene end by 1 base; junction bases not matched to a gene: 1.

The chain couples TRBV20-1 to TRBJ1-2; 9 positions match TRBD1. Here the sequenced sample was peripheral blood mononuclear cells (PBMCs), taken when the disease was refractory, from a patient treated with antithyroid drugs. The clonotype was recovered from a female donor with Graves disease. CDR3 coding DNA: TGCAGTGCTAAGACAGGGGGTAACTATGGCTACACCTTC. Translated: CSAKTGGNYGYTF.